The next 21 T cell receptor beta chains were all read from a single sample in a study of T cells in Graves' hyperthyroidism and ophthalmopathy. Amplification of TCR beta CDR3 regions was performed using RNA transcripts as template. First-round RT-PCR of the TCR CDR3 relied on the HTBI primer set. TCRdb reprocessed the multiplex PCR reads with MiXCR, giving one entry per CDR3 protein. The sample has 750,000 to 950,000 distinct CDR3 sequences; about two fifths are singletons. The sequenced sample consisted of blood. These TCRs come from a man aged 18-30 years with Graves' hyperthyroidism.

This clonotype was detected only a few times. V is TRBV4-3 and J is TRBJ1-1; the D gene is possibly TRBD1 (5 bases). Germline CDR1 is LGHNA and CDR2 is YSLEER. The CDR3 covers 17 residues. Deletions cut 2 bases from V and 0 bases from J, with 16 bases between. Here the CDR3 reads CASSQSAVGQMNTEAFF. The CDR3 DNA reads as TGCGCCAGCAGCCAATCCGCGGTGGGGCAGATGAACACTGAAGCTTTCTTT.

This chain connects TRBV9 to TRBJ1-6; tentative D call: TRBD1 (5 bases). Deletions cut 7 bases from V and 6 bases from J, with 14 bases between. Germline V lookup: CDR1 SGDLS, CDR2 YYNGEE. The CDR3 spans 14 residues. The CDR3 bases are TGTGCCAGCTCCACGACAGATAGTAATTCACCCCTCCACTTT. Translation gives CASSTTDSNSPLHF.

The chain couples TRBV9 to TRBJ2-7, with 8 positions matching TRBD2. Losses at the gene ends were 6 bases for V and 3 bases for J; bases not matched to a gene: 8. Germline values: CDR1 SGDLS, CDR2 YYNGEE. CDR3 length: 14 residues. As DNA, the CDR3 is TGTGCCAGCACCCCGGGTAGCGGGATCTACGAGCAGTACTTC. Its protein is CASTPGSGIYEQYF.

This clonotype was seen once. This may stem from a read error, because a much larger clone lies one nucleotide away. The chain is built from TRBV10-3 and TRBJ2-7, with D perhaps being TRBD1 or TRBD2 (6 bases each). The CDR3 loop spans 12 amino acids. The V gene lost 11 bases and the J gene lost 7 bases, with 18 bases spanning the gap. Germline V gene sequence: CDR1 ENHRY, CDR2 SYGVKD. In DNA form, the CDR3 reads TGTGCCGCCCAGGAGGGGGGTAGGGAGCAGTACTTC. Its translation: CAAQEGGREQYF.

This chain uses TRBV10-3 with TRBJ2-7; D might be TRBD2 (6 bases). Germline V gives CDR1 ENHRY, CDR2 SYGVKD. This CDR3 has 13 residues. With 11 bases removed from V and 2 bases from J, the gap between germline ends came to 16 bases. The CDR3 is CASEGGFPYEQYF. In nucleotides, the CDR3 is TGTGCCTCCGAAGGAGGGTTTCCCTACGAGCAGTACTTC.

V usage is TRBV5-1 and J usage is TRBJ2-6, with a possible D match to TRBD2 (6 bases). V shed 3 bases and J shed 0 bases, with 10 bases lying between them. This CDR3 is built from 16 residues. Germline V gene data show CDR1 as SGHRS and CDR2 as YFSETQ. The CDR3 loop reads CASSWGTSSGANVLTF. CDR3 nucleotide sequence: TGCGCCAGCAGCTGGGGGACTTCCTCTGGGGCCAACGTCCTGACTTTC.

This sequence joins TRBV6-5 and TRBJ1-1, with 7 bases lining up with TRBD1. V was clipped by 0 bases and J by 5 bases; unmatched bases: 9. CDR1 and CDR2 (germline): MNHEY, SVGAGI. The CDR3 loop spans 16 amino acids. The CDR3 here is CASSYSMQGVYTEAFF. The DNA for the CDR3 is TGTGCCAGCAGTTACTCGATGCAGGGGGTCTATACTGAAGCTTTCTTT.

J is TRBJ2-7 and V is TRBV29-1, with 10 bases identical to TRBD1. Germline assignment: CDR1 SQVTM and CDR2 ANQGSEA. The CDR3 totals 13 residues. The V segment lost 4 bases and the J segment 6 bases; nucleotides outside the gene matches: 6. CDR3 sequence: CSVAGTGVTEQYF. The DNA for the CDR3 is TGCAGCGTTGCCGGGACAGGGGTGACCGAGCAGTACTTC.

The chain combines TRBV6-5 with TRBJ2-7, with D unresolved. V lost 6 bases to trimming and J lost 3 bases, with 15 bases between them. The length of the CDR3 is 14 residues. CDR1 and CDR2 from the germline V gene are MNHEY and SVGAGI. Here the CDR3 DNA reads TGTGCCAGCAGGTCGACTGGGGTCCGCTACGAGCAGTACTTC. It is translated as CASRSTGVRYEQYF.

Concerning this clonotype: This could be a read error, since a much larger clone is one nucleotide away. The chain has TRBV20-1 and TRBJ1-1; no clear D. This CDR3 is built from 13 residues. CDR1 is DFQATT and CDR2 is SNEGSKA in the germline V gene (reference sequence). The CDR3 coding sequence is TGCAGTGCTACCGACAAAAGGAACACTGAAGCTTTATTT. Translation gives CSATDKRNTEALF.

The chain recombines TRBV11-2 with TRBJ2-7; D remains unclear. Trimming removed 5 bases at V and 4 bases at J, with 12 bases between. CDR1 is SGHAT and CDR2 is FQNNGV in the germline V gene. The CDR3 has 13 amino acids. The CDR3 DNA follows: TGTGCCAGCAGCCCCCCGAGAGTTTACGAGCAGTACTTC. Translated, it gives CASSPPRVYEQYF.

In the case of this clonotype: At one of its ends the junction is not consistent with the germline gene, which may arise from a read error. V is TRBV5-1 and J is TRBJ2-7; 15 positions agree with TRBD2. Looked up from germline, CDR1 is SGHRS and CDR2 is YFSETQ. This CDR3 comprises 17 residues. As DNA, the CDR3 is TGTGCCAGCAGCTTCCCCGGGACTAGCGGGAGGAGCTACGAGCAGTACTTC. Protein product: CASSFPGTSGRSYEQYF.

The chain couples TRBV20-1 to TRBJ2-2; no firm D call. This CDR3 contains 15 residues. Trimming took off 6 bases at V and 0 bases at J, with 14 bases between the two ends. Germline loops: CDR1 DFQATT, CDR2 SNEGSKA (reference sequence). CDR3 bases: TGCAGTGCCCCCAGTGCTAACGCGAACACCGGGGAGCTGTTTTTT. Translation: CSAPSANANTGELFF.

Remarks on this clonotype: The limits of the CDR3 on the DNA are not certain, so only TCRdb's listed CDR3 is given. V gene TRBV10-3 combines with J gene TRBJ2-2; TRBD1 is taken as the D call from the table, unchecked against the DNA. Looked up from germline, CDR1 is ENHRY and CDR2 is SYGVKD. A total of 16 residues make up the CDR3, ends included. The chain's CDR3 is CAISESAGETPGSCFF.

The chain couples TRBV10-3 to TRBJ1-6, with TRBD1 as a possible D gene (5 bases). The V gene's germline CDR1 is ENHRY and CDR2 SYGVKD. There are 12 residues in the CDR3. The V end was cut by 10 bases, the J end by 13 bases, with 17 bases between. DNA of the CDR3: TGTGCCAGCAGGGACGTGACGGGGCCCCTCCACTTT. Translation gives CASRDVTGPLHF.

In this sample, this clonotype turned up a few times. V is TRBV12-3 or TRBV12-4 and J is TRBJ1-1; TRBD1 might be the D (5 bases). With 4 bases removed from V and 0 bases from J, the gap between germline ends came to 9 bases. The CDR3 totals 14 residues. For the CDR3, the DNA is TGTGCCAGCAGTTCGGGACTAATGAACACTGAAGCTTTCTTT. It is translated as CASSSGLMNTEAFF.

This clonotype was detected ten times or more. The chain carries TRBV19 and TRBJ2-5, with 13 bases fitting TRBD2. The CDR3 extends over 16 amino acids. V lost 5 bases and J lost 5; bases outside the gene matches: 8. Germline V lookup: CDR1 LNHDA, CDR2 SQIVND (reference sequence). The CDR3, as DNA: TGTGCCAGTAGTTTCACCGGGACTAGCGGGGCTGAGACCCAGTACTTC. As protein: CASSFTGTSGAETQYF.

V is TRBV20-1 and J is TRBJ2-7, with D possibly matching TRBD1 (5 bases). Germline V CDR1 and CDR2: DFQATT, SNEGSKA (reference sequence). The V end was cut by 6 bases, the J end by 0 bases, with 15 bases between. The CDR3 covers 14 residues. The CDR3 reads CSAPGSTYSYEQYF. In DNA form, the CDR3 reads TGCAGTGCGCCAGGGTCGACTTACTCCTACGAGCAGTACTTC.

The rearrangement links TRBV20-1 to TRBJ2-7; the D is unclear. Trimming shortened V by 4 bases and J by 3 bases, and 7 bases separated the two germline ends. The CDR3 extends over 11 amino acids. From germline, CDR1 is DFQATT and CDR2 SNEGSKA (reference sequence). CDR3 protein: CSAIHGYEQYF. CDR3 DNA: TGCAGTGCTATACACGGCTACGAGCAGTACTTC.

This clonotype has more than one count but fewer than ten. This chain connects TRBV6-6 to TRBJ1-6, with D maybe TRBD1 (5 bases). There are 15 residues in the CDR3. Germline lookup yields CDR1 MNHNY and CDR2 SVGAGI (reference sequence). V dropped 6 bases and J dropped 5 bases, with 14 bases sitting between them. CDR3 sequence (DNA): TGTGCCAGCAGGAAACTAGGACATGATAATTCACCCCTCCACTTT. Protein sequence: CASRKLGHDNSPLHF.

V gene TRBV12-3 or TRBV12-4 combines with J gene TRBJ1-5; D is ambiguous. The CDR3 length is 13 residues. Trimming took 3 bases from V and 8 from J, leaving 11 bases between them. CDR3 region: CASSFSAWEPQHF. The CDR3, as DNA: TGTGCCAGCAGTTTCAGCGCCTGGGAGCCCCAGCATTTT.